The sequence of this T cell receptor beta chain was determined in a study of human T cells and chemical hapten exposure. Findings and caveats of the study: A positive correlation with patch test score was found for PT1 expanded TCR counts.

This clonotype was detected a few times. Its antigen is unknown. The trim removed 4 bases at V and 8 bases at J, leaving 11 bases unmatched. The CDR3 length is 15 residues. Germline V gene lookup returns CDR1 SGHDN and CDR2 FVKESK. Time point of the sample: pre-sensitization, week 0. Treatment noted: therapeutic diphenylcyclopropenone sensitization with weekly scalp DPC. Blood draws came first, before each patch test. Total RNA was isolated from unfractionated whole blood. One entry per CDR3 protein results from TCRdb running MiXCR on the RACE reads. The sample consists of more than 70,000 distinct CDR3 sequences, about 8.5% of them appearing once.

The material was whole blood, obtained in connection with sensitization to the hapten diphenylcyclopropenone (DPC). The chain employs TRBV14 and TRBJ2-1; 7 bases are shared with TRBD2. This clonotype was sampled from a man in his forties with alopecia areata. Some clones in this sample may be carry-over from other donors' samples. The CDR3 DNA follows: TGTGCCAGCAGCCCTTTAGCCGGGAGGCCCTATGAGCAGTTCTTC. It translates to CASSPLAGRPYEQFF. The full variable domain, with the rest looked up from reference TRBV14 and TRBJ2-1, is EAGVTQFPSHSVIEKGQTVTLRCDPISGHDNLYWYRRVMGKEIKFLLHFVKESKQDESGMPNNRFLAERTGGTYSTLKVQPAELEDSGVYFCASSPLAGRPYEQFFGPGTRLTVL.